The T cell receptor beta chain described here comes from a study of T-cell reconstitution after alpha-beta-depleted transplantation in children. This sample's TCRbeta library carried unique molecular identifier barcodes. MiXCR, applied by TCRdb to the PCR reads, yields one record per CDR3 protein. Of over 400,000 distinct CDR3 sequences in the sample, around an eighth were seen once. The CDR3 spans 16 residues. Per germline, CDR1 LGHNA and CDR2 YNFKEQ. Trimming stripped 1 base from V and 4 bases from J, with 13 bases between. The gene calls are TRBV4-2 and TRBJ2-2; weak D call: TRBD1 (5 bases). The TCR originated in a human donor who donated a stem cell graft to a child with combined immunodeficiency. The source was PBMCs from the stem cell graft donor, collected from the stem cell graft. This CDR3 is CASSQALRDGTGELFF. The DNA for the CDR3 is TGTGCCAGCAGCCAAGCCCTCAGGGATGGCACCGGGGAGCTGTTTTTT.